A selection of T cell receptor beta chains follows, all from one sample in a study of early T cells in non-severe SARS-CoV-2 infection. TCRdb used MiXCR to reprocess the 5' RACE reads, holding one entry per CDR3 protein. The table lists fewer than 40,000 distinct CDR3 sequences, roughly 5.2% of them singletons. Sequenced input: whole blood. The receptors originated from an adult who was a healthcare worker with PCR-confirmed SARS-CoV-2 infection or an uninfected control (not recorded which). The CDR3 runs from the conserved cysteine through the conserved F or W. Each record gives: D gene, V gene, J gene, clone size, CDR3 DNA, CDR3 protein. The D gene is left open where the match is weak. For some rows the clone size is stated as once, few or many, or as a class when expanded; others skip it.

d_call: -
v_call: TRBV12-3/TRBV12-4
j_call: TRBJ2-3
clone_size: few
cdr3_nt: TGTGCCAGCACCCTCACCGGGATAAACACAGATACGCAGTATTTT
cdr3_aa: CASTLTGINTDTQYF

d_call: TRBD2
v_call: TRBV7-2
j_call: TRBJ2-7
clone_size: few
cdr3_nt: TGTGCCAGCAGCGCGGGCTCTACTAGCGGGAGATCCTACGAGCAGTACTTC
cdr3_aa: CASSAGSTSGRSYEQYF

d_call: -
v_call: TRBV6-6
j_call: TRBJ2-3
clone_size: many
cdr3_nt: TGTGCCAGCAGTTACTCGATTAGTTCCACAGATACGCAGTATTTT
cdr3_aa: CASSYSISSTDTQYF

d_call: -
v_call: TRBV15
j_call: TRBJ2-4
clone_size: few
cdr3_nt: TGTGCCACCAGCAGAGACCCCAGGGGAATCCTAGCCAAAAACATTCAGTACTTC
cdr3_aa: CATSRDPRGILAKNIQYF

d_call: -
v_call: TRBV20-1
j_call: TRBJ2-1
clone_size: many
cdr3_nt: TGCAGTGCTAGTTTCATCGGCCATGAGCAGTTCTTC
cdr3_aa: CSASFIGHEQFF

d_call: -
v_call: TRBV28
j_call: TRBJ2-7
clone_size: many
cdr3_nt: TGTGCCAGCAGTCTGGAGCAGGGTTCCAACGAGCAGTACTTC
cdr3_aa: CASSLEQGSNEQYF

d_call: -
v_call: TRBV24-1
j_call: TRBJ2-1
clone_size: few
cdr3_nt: TGTGCCACCAGTGATGGGGTTAGCTCCTACAATGAGCAGTTCTTC
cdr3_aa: CATSDGVSSYNEQFF

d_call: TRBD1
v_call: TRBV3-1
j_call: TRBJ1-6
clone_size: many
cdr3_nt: TGTGCCAGCAGCCGGGGACAGAATAATTCACCCCTCCACTTT
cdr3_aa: CASSRGQNNSPLHF

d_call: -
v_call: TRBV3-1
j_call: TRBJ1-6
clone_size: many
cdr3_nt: TGTGCCAGCAACTCCATGGATTATAATTCACCCCTCCACTTT
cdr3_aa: CASNSMDYNSPLHF

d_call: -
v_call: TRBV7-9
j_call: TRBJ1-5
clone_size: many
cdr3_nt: TGTGCCAGCAGCTTACAGGGAGAGGATCAGCCCCAGCATTTT
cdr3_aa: CASSLQGEDQPQHF

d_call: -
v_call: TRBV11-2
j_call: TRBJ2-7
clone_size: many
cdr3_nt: TGTGCCAGCAGCTCCTATCGGGCCAGACGTGGGGAGCAGTACTTC
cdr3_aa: CASSSYRARRGEQYF

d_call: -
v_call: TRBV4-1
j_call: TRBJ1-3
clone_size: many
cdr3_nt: TGCGCCAGCAGCCAAGATCAGCAGATCTCTGGAAACACCATATATTTT
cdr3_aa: CASSQDQQISGNTIYF

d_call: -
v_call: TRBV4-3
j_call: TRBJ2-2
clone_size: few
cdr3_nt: TGCGCCAGCAGCCAAGTGGGGTACACCGGGGAGCTGTTTTTT
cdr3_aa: CASSQVGYTGELFF

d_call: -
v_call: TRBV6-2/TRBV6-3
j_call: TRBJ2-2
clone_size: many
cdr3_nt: TGTGCCAGCACTCCCGGGGGCGGCCGAAACACCGGGGAGCTGTTTTTT
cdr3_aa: CASTPGGGRNTGELFF

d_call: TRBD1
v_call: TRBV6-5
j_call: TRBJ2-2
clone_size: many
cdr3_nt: TGTGCCAGCAGTTCGCTCTCAGGGGGCCTTAACACCGGGGAGCTGTTTTTT
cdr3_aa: CASSSLSGGLNTGELFF

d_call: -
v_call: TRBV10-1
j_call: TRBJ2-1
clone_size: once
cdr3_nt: TGCGCCGGCAGCAGGAGTCCTACGGGGGAGCAGTTCTTC
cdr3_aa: CAGSRSPTGEQFF

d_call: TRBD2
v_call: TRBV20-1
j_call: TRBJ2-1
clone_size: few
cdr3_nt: TGCATCGCTGCCAGCGGGGCACACAATGAGCAGTTCTTC
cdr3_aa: CIAASGAHNEQFF

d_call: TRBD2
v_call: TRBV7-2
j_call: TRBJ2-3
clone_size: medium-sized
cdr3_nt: TGTGCCAGCAGCTCACCGGTCGGGAGGGCCACTGATACGCAGTATTTT
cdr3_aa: CASSSPVGRATDTQYF

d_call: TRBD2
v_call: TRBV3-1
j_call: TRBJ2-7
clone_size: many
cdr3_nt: TGTGCCAGCAGCCGGGGTCGAGCGGGACTCGAGCAGTACTTC
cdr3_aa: CASSRGRAGLEQYF

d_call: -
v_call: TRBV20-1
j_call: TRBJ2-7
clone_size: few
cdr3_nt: TGCAGTGGAACTCAACAGAAATACGAGCAGTACTTC
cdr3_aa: CSGTQQKYEQYF

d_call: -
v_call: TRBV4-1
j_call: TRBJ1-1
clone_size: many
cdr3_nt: TGCGCCAGCAGCCAAAGATTGGGGGACATGAAGAGGAACACTGAAGCTTTCTTT
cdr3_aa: CASSQRLGDMKRNTEAFF

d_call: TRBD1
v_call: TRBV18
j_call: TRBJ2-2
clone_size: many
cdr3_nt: TGTGCCAGCTCACCACGCCCCGGGACAGGGACGAACACCGGGGAGCTGTTTTTT
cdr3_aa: CASSPRPGTGTNTGELFF

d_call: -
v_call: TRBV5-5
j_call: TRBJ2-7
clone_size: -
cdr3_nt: TGTGCCAGCAGCTTCGACGCGGGACGAGGGAAGTACTTC
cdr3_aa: CASSFDAGRGKYF

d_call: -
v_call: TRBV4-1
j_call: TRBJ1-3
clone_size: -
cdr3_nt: TGCGCCAGCATGGACCTGACAAACACCATATATTTT
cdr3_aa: CASMDLTNTIYF

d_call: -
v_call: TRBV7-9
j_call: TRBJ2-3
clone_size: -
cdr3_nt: TGTGCCAGCAGCTTAGGGGGGGCCCCTAGCACAGATACGCAGTATTTT
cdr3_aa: CASSLGGAPSTDTQYF

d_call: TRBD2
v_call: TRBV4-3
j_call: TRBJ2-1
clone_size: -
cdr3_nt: TGCGCCAGCAGCCAAGGGGGAGGACTAGCGGACCATGAGCAGTTCTTC
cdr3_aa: CASSQGGGLADHEQFF